This T cell receptor beta chain was found in a study of T-cell memory formation after mild COVID-19 (dated by TCRdb to the early 2020s). With regard to the full study: TCR sequence clusters from the two donors were found to be largely donor specific. In a couple of donors, T-cell clones that expanded and contracted after mild COVID-19 were followed by sequencing TCRalpha and TCRbeta repertoires longitudinally. Two young, previously healthy adult volunteers made up the cohort, one male and one female. Study-wide findings and limitations: Whether the second-wave clones peaking on day 37 were SARS-CoV-2 specific was not confirmed. Only two mild cases were covered in the study, and larger cohorts including severe cases with pre-infection samples were considered necessary. Contracting CD4+ clones were found mainly in CM and EM memory subsets, while CD8+ clones were enriched in EMRA. Some responding clones were found in pre-infection memory, which suggests that pre-existing cross-reactive memory T cells took part in the SARS-CoV-2 response. Clones contracting from day 15 to 85 had balanced CD4/CD8 phenotypes, while a second wave expanding from day 15 to 37 was biased towards CD4+.

PBMCs were isolated by Ficoll-Paque density gradient centrifugation. CDR1 MNHEY and CDR2 SVGEGT were looked up in the germline V gene. The CDR3 runs 15 residues from the cysteine to the phenylalanine. Of all the DNA, just the CDR3 is kept, 45 bases in frame from base 1. V ends up 6 bases short and J 7 bases short, with an unmatched junction base count of 6. The listed sequencing device is Illumina NovaSeq 6000. Using 5'RACE with constant-segment primers, TCRalpha and TCRbeta cDNA libraries were constructed, with sample barcodes and unique molecular identifiers added in the process. Trizol reagent was used to extract RNA from every sample. Amplification of the libraries took two PCR steps, and the second step added a second sample barcode plus Illumina TruSeq adapters. Sequencing of the libraries was done on an Illumina NovaSeq, producing 2 x 150 bp paired-end reads. For the original study's pipeline: The reads were demultiplexed and collapsed into UMI-guided consensus sequences using migec v1.2.7. Using mixcr v2.1.11, UMI consensuses were aligned to TRA and TRB V and J templates and then assembled into clonotypes. Expanded or contracted clonotypes were those called significant by both edgeR and NoisET, with noise models trained on biological replicates. edgeR calls used a false discovery rate-adjusted p below 0.01 and a log2 fold-change threshold of 1. As an exploratory analysis of dynamics, max-normalized trajectories of the 1000 most abundant clonotypes were examined with PCA combined with hierarchical clustering. Separately sequenced CD4+ and CD8+ repertoires were used to assign a CD4 or CD8 phenotype to each responding clone. TCRdb ran its own pipeline on the public reads, namely fastp trimming at Q25 and MiXCR clone calling, and kept in-frame beta chains. Here each entry gathers all rows of one CDR3 protein and keeps the most common genes and DNA. The V and J calls were not made by the authors but by TCRdb's processing. Across this sample there are 250,000 to 300,000 distinct CDR3 sequences, with 16% seen only once. The ten largest clones take up roughly 25% of the sample.

In its sample, this clonotype was seen a few times. It has no known antigen specificity. No base-level quality is on record; no much larger clone is a single base apart. The sample comprised PBMCs or a T cell subset sorted from them (not recorded which). The clonotype comes from a man younger than 35 who had mild COVID-19 (a few samples of this study predate the infection). The sample titles of this study are shuffled in the database, so cell type and time point are left out; the donor was told from shared clones. The sequence links TRBV6-2 or TRBV6-3 to TRBJ1-6, with 10 bases matching TRBD1. The CDR3 protein: CASRRPGQGNSPLHF. The DNA sequence is as follows: TGTGCCAGCAGGCGACCGGGACAGGGGAATTCACCCCTCCACTTT.